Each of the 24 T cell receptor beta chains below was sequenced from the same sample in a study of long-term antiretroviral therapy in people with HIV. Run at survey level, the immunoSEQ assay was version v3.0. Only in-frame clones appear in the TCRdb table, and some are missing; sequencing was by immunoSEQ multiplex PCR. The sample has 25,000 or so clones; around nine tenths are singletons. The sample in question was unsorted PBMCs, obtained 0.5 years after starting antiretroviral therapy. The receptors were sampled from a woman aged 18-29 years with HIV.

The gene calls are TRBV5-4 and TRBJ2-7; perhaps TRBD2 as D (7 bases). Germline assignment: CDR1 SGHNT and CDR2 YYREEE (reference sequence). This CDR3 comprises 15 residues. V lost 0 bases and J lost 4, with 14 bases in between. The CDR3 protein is CASSLGRGAKYEQYF. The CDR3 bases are TGTGCCAGCAGCTTGGGTCGGGGGGCTAAATACGAGCAGTACTTC.

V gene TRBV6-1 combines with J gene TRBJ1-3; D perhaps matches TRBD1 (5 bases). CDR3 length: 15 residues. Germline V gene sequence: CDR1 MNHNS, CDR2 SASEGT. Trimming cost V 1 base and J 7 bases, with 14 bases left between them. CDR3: CASSEGVLRGNTIYF. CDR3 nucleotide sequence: TGTGCCAGCAGTGAAGGGGTACTGCGGGGGAACACCATATATTTT.

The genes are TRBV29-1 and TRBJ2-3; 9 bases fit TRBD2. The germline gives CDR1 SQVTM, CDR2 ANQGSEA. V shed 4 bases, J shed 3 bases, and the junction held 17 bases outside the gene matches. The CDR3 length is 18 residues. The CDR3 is CSVAVAGEPGVWTDTQYF. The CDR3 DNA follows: TGCAGCGTTGCGGTAGCGGGAGAGCCCGGGGTATGGACAGATACGCAGTATTTT.

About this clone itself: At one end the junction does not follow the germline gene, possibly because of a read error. The DNA of the CDR3 is TGCAGTGCTCTACTAGACAATGTGCAGTTCTTC. It specifies CSALLDNVQFF. The chain is built from TRBV20-1 and TRBJ2-1, with D maybe TRBD2 (5 bases). Germline V gene lookup returns CDR1 DFQATT and CDR2 SNEGSKA (reference sequence). The CDR3 is 11 residues long.

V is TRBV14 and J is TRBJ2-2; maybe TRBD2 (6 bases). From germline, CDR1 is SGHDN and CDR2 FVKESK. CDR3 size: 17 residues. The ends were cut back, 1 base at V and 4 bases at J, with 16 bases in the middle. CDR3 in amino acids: CASSQVLVRDSTGELFF. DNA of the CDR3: TGTGCCAGCAGCCAAGTCCTAGTTAGGGACTCCACCGGGGAGCTGTTTTTT.

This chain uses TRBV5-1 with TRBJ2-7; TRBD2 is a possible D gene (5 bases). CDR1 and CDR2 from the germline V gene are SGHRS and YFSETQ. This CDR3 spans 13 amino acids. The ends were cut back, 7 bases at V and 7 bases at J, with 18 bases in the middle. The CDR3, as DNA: TGCGCCAGCGGCCCTCCCCAAGGAGGTGAGCAGTACTTC. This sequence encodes CASGPPQGGEQYF.

CDR3 in amino acids: CASSSTGVLGNTIYF. The CDR3 coding sequence is TGTGCCAGCAGCTCGACAGGGGTACTAGGAAACACCATATATTTT. This chain joins TRBV28 and TRBJ1-3; TRBD1 agrees at 8 bases. Trimming removed 6 bases from V and 4 bases from J; junction bases left unmatched: 8. Germline CDR1 MDHEN, CDR2 SYDVKM. The CDR3 sequence is 15 residues long.

DNA for the CDR3: TGTGCCAGCAGCCTTCGTCCCGACGGGGAGCTGTTTTTT. Encoded protein: CASSLRPDGELFF. This chain uses TRBV7-2 with TRBJ2-2; D uncertain. Germline CDR1 and CDR2: SGHTA and FQGNSA. The CDR3 is 13 amino acids. Trimming removed 5 bases from V and 7 bases from J, with 11 bases in between. Full variable domain (missing parts from reference TRBV7-2 and TRBJ2-2): GAGVSQSPSNKVTEKGKDVELRCDPISGHTALYWYRQSLGQGLEFLIYFQGNSAPDKSGLPSDRFSAERTGGSVSTLTIQRTQQEDSAVYLCASSLRPDGELFFGEGSRLTVL.

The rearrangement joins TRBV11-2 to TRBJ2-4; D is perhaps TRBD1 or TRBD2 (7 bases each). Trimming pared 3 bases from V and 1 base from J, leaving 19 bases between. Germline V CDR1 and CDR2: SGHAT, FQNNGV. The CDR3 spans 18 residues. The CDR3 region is CASSFVRGLGGAKNIQYF. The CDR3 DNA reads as TGTGCCAGCAGCTTTGTAAGGGGGCTGGGGGGGGCCAAAAACATTCAGTACTTC.

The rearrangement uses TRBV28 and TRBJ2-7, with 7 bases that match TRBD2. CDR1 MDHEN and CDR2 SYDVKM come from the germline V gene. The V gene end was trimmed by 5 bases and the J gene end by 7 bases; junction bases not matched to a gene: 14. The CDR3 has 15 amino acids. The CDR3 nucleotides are TGTGCCAGCAGTAACCCGGGACGGACTAGGTTGGAGCAGTACTTC. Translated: CASSNPGRTRLEQYF.

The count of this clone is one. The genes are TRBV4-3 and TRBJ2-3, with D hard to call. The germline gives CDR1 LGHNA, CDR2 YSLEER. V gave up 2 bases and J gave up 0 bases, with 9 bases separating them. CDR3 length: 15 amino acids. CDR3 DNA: TGCGCCAGCAGCCAATCACCCCTAAGCACAGATACGCAGTATTTT. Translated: CASSQSPLSTDTQYF.

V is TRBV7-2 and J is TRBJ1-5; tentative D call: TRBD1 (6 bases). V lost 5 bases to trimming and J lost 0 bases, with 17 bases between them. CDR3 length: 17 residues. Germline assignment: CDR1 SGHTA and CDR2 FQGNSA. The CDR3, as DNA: TGTGCCAGCAGCCTCACCCGGACAGACAATAGCAATCAGCCCCAGCATTTT. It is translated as CASSLTRTDNSNQPQHF.

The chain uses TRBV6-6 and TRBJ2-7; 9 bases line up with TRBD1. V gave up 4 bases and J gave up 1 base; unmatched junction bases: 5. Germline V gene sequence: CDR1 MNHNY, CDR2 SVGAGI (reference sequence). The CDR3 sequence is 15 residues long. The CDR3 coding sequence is TGTGCCAGCAGTTTAGCCGGGACAGGGTCCTACGAGCAGTACTTC. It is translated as CASSLAGTGSYEQYF.

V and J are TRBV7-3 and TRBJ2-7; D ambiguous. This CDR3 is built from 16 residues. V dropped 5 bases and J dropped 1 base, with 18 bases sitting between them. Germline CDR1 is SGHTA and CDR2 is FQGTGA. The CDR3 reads CASSPRSLLLSYEQYF. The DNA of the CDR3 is TGTGCCAGCAGCCCACGGTCCCTCCTCTTATCCTACGAGCAGTACTTC.

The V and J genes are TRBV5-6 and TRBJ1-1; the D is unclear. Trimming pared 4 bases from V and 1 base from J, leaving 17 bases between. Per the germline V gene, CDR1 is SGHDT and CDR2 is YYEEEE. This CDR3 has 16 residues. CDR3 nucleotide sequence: TGTGCCAGCAGCCTTTCCACCGCGGACTGGAACACTGAAGCTTTCTTT. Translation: CASSLSTADWNTEAFF.

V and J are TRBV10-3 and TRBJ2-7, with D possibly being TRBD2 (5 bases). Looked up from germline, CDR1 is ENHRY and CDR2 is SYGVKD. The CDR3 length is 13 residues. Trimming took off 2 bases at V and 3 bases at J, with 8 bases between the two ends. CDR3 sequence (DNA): TGTGCCATCAGTGAGAAGCGGCTCTACGAGCAGTACTTC. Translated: CAISEKRLYEQYF.

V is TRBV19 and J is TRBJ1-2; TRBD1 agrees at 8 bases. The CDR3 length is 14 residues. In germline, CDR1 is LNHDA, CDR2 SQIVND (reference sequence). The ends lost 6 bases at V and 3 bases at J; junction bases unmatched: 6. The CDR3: CASRPDRGHYGYTF. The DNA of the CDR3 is TGTGCCAGTAGGCCTGACAGGGGCCACTATGGCTACACCTTC.

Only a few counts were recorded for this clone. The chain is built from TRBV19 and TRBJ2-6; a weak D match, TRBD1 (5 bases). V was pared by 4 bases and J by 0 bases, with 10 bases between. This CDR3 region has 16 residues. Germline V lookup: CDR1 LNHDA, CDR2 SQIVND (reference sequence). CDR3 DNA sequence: TGTGCCAGTAGTACAGGGATAGGCTCTGGGGCCAACGTCCTGACTTTC. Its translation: CASSTGIGSGANVLTF.

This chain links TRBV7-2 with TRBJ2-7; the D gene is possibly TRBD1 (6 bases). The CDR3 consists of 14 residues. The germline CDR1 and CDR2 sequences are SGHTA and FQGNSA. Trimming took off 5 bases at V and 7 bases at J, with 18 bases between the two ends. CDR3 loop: CASSRGTIYREQYF. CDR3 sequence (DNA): TGTGCCAGCAGCAGGGGGACGATTTATCGGGAGCAGTACTTC.

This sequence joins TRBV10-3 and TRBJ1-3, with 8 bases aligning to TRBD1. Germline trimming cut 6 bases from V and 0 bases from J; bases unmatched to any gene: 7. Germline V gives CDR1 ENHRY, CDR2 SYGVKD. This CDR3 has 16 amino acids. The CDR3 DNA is TGTGCCATCAGCGCTACACAGGGGGGCTCTGGAAACACCATATATTTT. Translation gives CAISATQGGSGNTIYF.

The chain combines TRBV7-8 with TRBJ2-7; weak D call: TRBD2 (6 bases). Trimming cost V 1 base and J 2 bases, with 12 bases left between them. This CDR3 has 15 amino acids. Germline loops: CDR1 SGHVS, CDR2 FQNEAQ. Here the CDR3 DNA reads TGTGCCAGCAGCTTAGAAGAGGGACTGCCCTACGAGCAGTACTTC. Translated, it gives CASSLEEGLPYEQYF. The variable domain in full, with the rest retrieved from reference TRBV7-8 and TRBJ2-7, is GAGVSQSPRYKVAKRGQDVALRCDPISGHVSLFWYQQALGQGPEFLTYFQNEAQLDKSGLPSDRFFAERPEGSVSTLKIQRTQQEDSAVYLCASSLEEGLPYEQYFGPGTRLTVT.

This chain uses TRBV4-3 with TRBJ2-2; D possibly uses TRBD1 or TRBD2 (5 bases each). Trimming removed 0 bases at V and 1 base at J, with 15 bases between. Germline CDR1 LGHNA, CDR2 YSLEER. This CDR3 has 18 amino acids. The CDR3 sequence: CASSQEAPGAGNTGELFF. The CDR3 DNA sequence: TGCGCCAGCAGCCAAGAAGCGCCCGGGGCGGGGAACACCGGGGAGCTGTTTTTT.

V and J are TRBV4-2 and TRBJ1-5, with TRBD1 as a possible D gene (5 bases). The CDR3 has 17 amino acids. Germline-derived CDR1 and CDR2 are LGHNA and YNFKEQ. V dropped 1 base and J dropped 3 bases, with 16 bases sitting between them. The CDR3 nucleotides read TGTGCCAGCAGCCAAGCGGAGGGACTTTTAGACAATCAGCCCCAGCATTTT. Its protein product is CASSQAEGLLDNQPQHF.

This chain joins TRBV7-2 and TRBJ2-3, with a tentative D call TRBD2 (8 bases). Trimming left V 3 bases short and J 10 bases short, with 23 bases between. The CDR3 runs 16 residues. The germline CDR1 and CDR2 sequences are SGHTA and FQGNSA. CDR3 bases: TGTGCCAGCAGCTTGACAGGGACTAGGCCTCGGGGTGCGCAGTATTTT. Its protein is CASSLTGTRPRGAQYF.